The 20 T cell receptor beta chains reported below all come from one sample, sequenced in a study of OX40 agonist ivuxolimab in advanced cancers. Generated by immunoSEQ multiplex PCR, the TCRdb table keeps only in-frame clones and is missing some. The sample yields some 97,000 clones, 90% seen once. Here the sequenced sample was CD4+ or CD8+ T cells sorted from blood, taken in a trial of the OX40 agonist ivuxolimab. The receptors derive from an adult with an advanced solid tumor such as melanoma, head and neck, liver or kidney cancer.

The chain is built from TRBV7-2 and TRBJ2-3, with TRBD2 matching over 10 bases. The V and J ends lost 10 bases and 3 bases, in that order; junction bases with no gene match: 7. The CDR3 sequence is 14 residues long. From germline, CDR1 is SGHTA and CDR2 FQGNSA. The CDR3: CATALAGPTDTQYF. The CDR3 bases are TGTGCCACCGCACTAGCGGGACCGACAGATACGCAGTATTTT.

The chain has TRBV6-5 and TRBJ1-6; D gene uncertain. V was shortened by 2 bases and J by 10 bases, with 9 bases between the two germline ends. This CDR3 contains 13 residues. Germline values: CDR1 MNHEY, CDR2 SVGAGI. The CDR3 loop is CASSYRGKSPLHF. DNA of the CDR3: TGTGCCAGCAGTTACCGGGGAAAATCACCCCTCCACTTT.

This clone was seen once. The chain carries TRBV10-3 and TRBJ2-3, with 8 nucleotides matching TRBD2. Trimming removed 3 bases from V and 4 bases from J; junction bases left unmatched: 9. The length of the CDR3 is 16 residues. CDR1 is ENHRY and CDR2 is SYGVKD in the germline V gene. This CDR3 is CAISDPGLGSSDTQYF. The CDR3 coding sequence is TGTGCCATCAGTGACCCGGGACTAGGATCGTCAGATACGCAGTATTTT.

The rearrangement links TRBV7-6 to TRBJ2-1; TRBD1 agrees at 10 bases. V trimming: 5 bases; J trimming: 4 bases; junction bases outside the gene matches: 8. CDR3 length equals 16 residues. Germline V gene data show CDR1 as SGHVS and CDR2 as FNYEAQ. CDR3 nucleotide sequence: TGTGCCAGCAGCACGAGACAGGGGGCTATGTACAATGAGCAGTTCTTC. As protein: CASSTRQGAMYNEQFF. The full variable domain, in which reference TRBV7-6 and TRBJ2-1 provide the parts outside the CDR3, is GAGVSQSPRYKVTKRGQDVALRCDPISGHVSLYWYRQALGQGPEFLTYFNYEAQQDKSGLPNDRFSAERPEGSISTLTIQRTEQRDSAMYRCASSTRQGAMYNEQFFGPGTRLTVL.

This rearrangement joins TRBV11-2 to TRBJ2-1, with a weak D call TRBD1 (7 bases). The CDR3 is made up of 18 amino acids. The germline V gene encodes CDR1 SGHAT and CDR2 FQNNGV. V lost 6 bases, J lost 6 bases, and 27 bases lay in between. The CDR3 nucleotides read TGTGCCAGCAGACAGGGGACTGGACGATCGGGCCCGGGCAATGAGCAGTTCTTC. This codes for CASRQGTGRSGPGNEQFF.

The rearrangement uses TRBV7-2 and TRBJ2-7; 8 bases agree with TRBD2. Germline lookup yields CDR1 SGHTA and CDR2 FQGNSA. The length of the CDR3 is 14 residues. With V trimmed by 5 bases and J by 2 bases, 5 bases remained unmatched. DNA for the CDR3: TGTGCCAGCAGCCTGAGCGGGGGACCCTACGAGCAGTACTTC. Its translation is CASSLSGGPYEQYF.

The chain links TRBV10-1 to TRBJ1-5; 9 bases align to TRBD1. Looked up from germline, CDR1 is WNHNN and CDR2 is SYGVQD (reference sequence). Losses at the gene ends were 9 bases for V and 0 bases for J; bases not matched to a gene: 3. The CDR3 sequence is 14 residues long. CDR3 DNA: TGCGCCAGAGGGACAGGGAATAGCAATCAGCCCCAGCATTTT. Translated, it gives CARGTGNSNQPQHF.

CDR3 coding DNA: TGCGCCAGCAGCCTTGGTGCATTTATTCCGAACACCGGGGAGCTGTTTTTT. Protein sequence: CASSLGAFIPNTGELFF. This rearrangement joins TRBV5-1 to TRBJ2-2, with D unresolved. V lost 4 bases, J lost 0 bases, and 16 bases lay in between. The CDR3 totals 17 residues. The germline V gene encodes CDR1 SGHRS and CDR2 YFSETQ.

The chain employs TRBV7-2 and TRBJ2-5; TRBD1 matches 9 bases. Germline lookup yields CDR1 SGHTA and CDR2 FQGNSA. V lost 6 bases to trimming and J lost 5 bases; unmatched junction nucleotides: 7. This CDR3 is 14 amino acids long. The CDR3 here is CASRTQGAGETQYF. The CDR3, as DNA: TGTGCCAGCAGGACACAGGGGGCAGGGGAGACCCAGTACTTC. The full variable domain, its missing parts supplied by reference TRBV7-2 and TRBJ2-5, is GAGVSQSPSNKVTEKGKDVELRCDPISGHTALYWYRQSLGQGLEFLIYFQGNSAPDKSGLPSDRFSAERTGGSVSTLTIQRTQQEDSAVYLCASRTQGAGETQYFGPGTRLLVL.

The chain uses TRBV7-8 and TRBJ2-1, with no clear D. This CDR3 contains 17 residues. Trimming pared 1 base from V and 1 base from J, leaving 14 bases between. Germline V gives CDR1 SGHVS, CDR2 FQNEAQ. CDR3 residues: CASSLGRWTISYNEQFF. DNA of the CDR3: TGTGCCAGCAGCTTAGGTAGATGGACCATTTCCTACAATGAGCAGTTCTTC.

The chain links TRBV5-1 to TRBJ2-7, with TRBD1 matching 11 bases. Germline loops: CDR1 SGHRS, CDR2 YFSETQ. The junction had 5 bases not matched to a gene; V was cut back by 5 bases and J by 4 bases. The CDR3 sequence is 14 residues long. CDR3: CASRFGQGAYEQYF. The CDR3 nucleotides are TGCGCCAGCAGATTTGGACAGGGGGCATACGAGCAGTACTTC.

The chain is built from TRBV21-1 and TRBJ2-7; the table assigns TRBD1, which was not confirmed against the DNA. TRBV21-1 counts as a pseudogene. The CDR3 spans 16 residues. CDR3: CASSKGGQGLTYEQYF. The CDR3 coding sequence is TGTGCCAGCAGCAAAGGAGGCCAGGGCCTTACCTACGAGCAGTACTTC.

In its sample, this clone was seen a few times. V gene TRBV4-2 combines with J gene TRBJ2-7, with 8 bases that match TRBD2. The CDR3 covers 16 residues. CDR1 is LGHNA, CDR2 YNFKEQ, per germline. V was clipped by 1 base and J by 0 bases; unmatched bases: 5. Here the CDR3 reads CASSQGWREDSYEQYF. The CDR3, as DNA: TGTGCCAGCAGCCAAGGGTGGCGGGAGGACTCCTACGAGCAGTACTTC.

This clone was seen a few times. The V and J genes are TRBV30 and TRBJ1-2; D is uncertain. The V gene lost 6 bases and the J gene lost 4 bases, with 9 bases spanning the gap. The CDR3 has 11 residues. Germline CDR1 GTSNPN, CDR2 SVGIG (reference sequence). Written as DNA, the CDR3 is TGTGCCTGTTACACAGCCTATGGCTACACCTTC. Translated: CACYTAYGYTF. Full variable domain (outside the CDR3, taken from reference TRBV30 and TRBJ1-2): SQTIHQWPATLVQPVGSPLSLECTVEGTSNPNLYWYRQAAGRGLQLLFYSVGIGQISSEVPQNLSASRPQDRQFILSSKKLLLSDSGFYLCACYTAYGYTFGSGTRLTVV.

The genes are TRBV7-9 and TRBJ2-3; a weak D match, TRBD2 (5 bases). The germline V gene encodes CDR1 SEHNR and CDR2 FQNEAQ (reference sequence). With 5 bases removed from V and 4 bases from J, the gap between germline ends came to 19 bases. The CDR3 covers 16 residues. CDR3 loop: CASSPAGSAAADTQYF. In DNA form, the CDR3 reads TGTGCCAGCAGCCCCGCGGGTAGTGCGGCTGCAGATACGCAGTATTTT.

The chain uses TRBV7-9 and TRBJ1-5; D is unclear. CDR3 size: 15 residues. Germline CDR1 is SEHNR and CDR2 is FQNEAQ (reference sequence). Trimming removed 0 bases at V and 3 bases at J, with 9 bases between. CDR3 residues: CASSLASSSNQPQHF. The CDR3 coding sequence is TGTGCCAGCAGCTTAGCTTCCAGCTCCAATCAGCCCCAGCATTTT.

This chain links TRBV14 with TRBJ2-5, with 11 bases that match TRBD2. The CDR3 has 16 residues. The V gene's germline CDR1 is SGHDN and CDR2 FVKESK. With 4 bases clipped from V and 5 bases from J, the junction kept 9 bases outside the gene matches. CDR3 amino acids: CASSLISGRAGETQYF. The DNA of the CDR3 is TGTGCCAGCAGCCTTATTAGCGGGAGGGCCGGTGAGACCCAGTACTTC. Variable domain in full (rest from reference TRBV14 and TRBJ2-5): EAGVTQFPSHSVIEKGQTVTLRCDPISGHDNLYWYRRVMGKEIKFLLHFVKESKQDESGMPNNRFLAERTGGTYSTLKVQPAELEDSGVYFCASSLISGRAGETQYFGPGTRLLVL.

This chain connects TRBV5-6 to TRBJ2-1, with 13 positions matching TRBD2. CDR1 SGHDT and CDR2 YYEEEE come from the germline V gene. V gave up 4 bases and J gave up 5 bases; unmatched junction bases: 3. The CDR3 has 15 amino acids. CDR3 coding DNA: TGTGCCAGCAGCATAGGACTAGCGGGAGACAATGAGCAGTTCTTC. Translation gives CASSIGLAGDNEQFF.

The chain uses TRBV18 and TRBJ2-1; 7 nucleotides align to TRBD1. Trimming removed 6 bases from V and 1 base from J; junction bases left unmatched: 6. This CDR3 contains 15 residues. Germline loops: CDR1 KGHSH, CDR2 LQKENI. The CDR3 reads CASSGGQESYNEQFF. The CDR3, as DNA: TGTGCCAGCTCTGGAGGACAGGAGTCCTACAATGAGCAGTTCTTC.

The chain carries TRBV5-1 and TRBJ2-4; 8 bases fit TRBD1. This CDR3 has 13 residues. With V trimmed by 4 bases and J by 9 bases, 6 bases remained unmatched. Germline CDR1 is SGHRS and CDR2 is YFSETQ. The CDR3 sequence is CASSPTGEAIQYF. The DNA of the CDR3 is TGCGCCAGCAGCCCGACAGGGGAGGCCATTCAGTACTTC. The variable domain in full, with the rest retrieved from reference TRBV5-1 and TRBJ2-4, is KAGVTQTPRYLIKTRGQQVTLSCSPISGHRSVSWYQQTPGQGLQFLFEYFSETQRNKGNFPGRFSGRQFSNSRSEMNVSTLELGDSALYLCASSPTGEAIQYFGAGTRLSVL.